The 23 T cell receptor beta chains in this list originate from one sample, sequenced in a study of breast tumors, draining lymph nodes, adjacent tissues. One entry per CDR3 protein results from TCRdb running MiXCR on the multiplex PCR reads. The data show under 150,000 distinct CDR3 sequences, around 21% seen once. Breast cancer patients provided tissue from their axillary draining lymph nodes. Sequenced: axillary lymph node tissue. These receptors originate from a female donor with breast cancer. Some clones in this sample may be carry-over from other donors' samples.

This clonotype was seen at least ten times. The chain joins TRBV28 to TRBJ1-4; D not resolved. The CDR3 totals 11 residues. V lost 3 bases and J lost 10, with 6 bases in between. Germline V CDR1 and CDR2: MDHEN, SYDVKM. Here the CDR3 reads CASSLEGKLFF. CDR3 bases: TGTGCCAGCAGTTTGGAGGGAAAACTGTTTTTT.

Many counts were recorded for this clonotype. The V and J genes are TRBV7-9 and TRBJ2-7; D unresolved. V was clipped by 5 bases and J by 0 bases, with 17 bases between them. The CDR3 extends over 16 amino acids. Germline CDR1 SEHNR, CDR2 FQNEAQ (reference sequence). CDR3 residues: CASSPRPTRSSYEQYF. As DNA, the CDR3 is TGTGCCAGCAGCCCCCGCCCCACCCGCTCCTCCTACGAGCAGTACTTC.

This clonotype was seen repeatedly, ten times or more. This chain connects TRBV18 to TRBJ2-7; TRBD2 is a possible D gene (5 bases). The germline V gene has CDR1 KGHSH and CDR2 LQKENI. The CDR3 extends over 13 amino acids. The ends were cut back, 5 bases at V and 4 bases at J, with 12 bases in the middle. The CDR3 DNA is TGTGCCAGCTCAGCCGGGGTACAGTACGAGCAGTACTTC. This gives the protein CASSAGVQYEQYF.

For this clonotype: A much larger clone lies a single base off, so this may be a read error. The J gene is TRBJ2-1, the V gene TRBV5-1; D possibly uses TRBD1 or TRBD2 (5 bases each). Germline V lookup: CDR1 SGHRS, CDR2 YFSETQ. This CDR3 region has 13 residues. The CDR3 here is CASSWDLYNERFF. The CDR3 nucleotides read TGCGCCAGCAGCTGGGACCTCTACAATGAGCGGTTCTTC.

This clonotype was picked up many times. A junction end diverges from the germline sequence, so it may reflect a read error. This chain connects TRBV28 to TRBJ2-7; 7 nucleotides agree with TRBD2. The germline CDR1 and CDR2 sequences are MDHEN and SYDVKM. The CDR3 extends over 17 amino acids. The CDR3 sequence is CASSLRVRRGGRASVIF. Here the CDR3 DNA reads TGTGCCAGCAGTTTAAGGGTCAGAAGGGGAGGGCGGGCTAGCGTTATCTTC.

This clonotype has more than one count but fewer than ten. V is TRBV14 and J is TRBJ2-1, with 7 bases that match TRBD1. Germline CDR1 and CDR2: SGHDN and FVKESK. CDR3 length: 18 residues. Trimming took 2 bases from V and 10 from J; bases not matched to a gene: 20. CDR3 sequence: CASSQFPPPPQGCNEQFF. CDR3 sequence (DNA): TGTGCCAGCAGCCAATTTCCCCCCCCCCCACAGGGGTGCAACGAGCAGTTCTTC.

A note on this clonotype: A much bigger clone sits one base away, suggesting this may be a read error. The V gene is TRBV13, the J gene TRBJ1-4; 7 bases fit TRBD1. Germline CDR1 is PRHDT and CDR2 is FYEKMQ (reference sequence). Trimming at V came to 3 bases and at J to 7 bases, leaving 8 bases not matched to a gene. The CDR3 length is 15 residues. CDR3 DNA sequence: TGTGCCAGCAGCTTTAGTAAGGGGGCCGGTGAAAAACTGTTTTTT. As protein: CASSFSKGAGEKLFF.

This clonotype was picked up a small number of times. A much larger clone differs from this one at a single base, so this may be a read error. CDR3 amino acids: CASSDPRGYEQYF. The CDR3, as DNA: TGCGCCAGCAGTGACCCTAGGGGCTACGAGCAGTACTTC. The chain couples TRBV10-2 to TRBJ2-7, with a weak D call TRBD1 (5 bases). The V end was cut by 3 bases, the J end by 3 bases, with 9 bases between. The length of the CDR3 is 13 residues. The germline gives CDR1 WSHSY, CDR2 SAAADI.

This clonotype was counted only a few times. The CDR3, as DNA: TGTGCCAGCAGGAGGGACGCTTCCTACGAGCAGTTCTTC. It yields the protein CASRRDASYEQFF. This chain joins TRBV12-3 or TRBV12-4 and TRBJ2-7; D may correspond to TRBD1 or TRBD2 (5 bases each). Gene TRBJ2-1 matches the end of the DNA better, so the J call may be wrong. The CDR3 has 13 amino acids.

This clonotype was counted many times. The genes are TRBV4-2 and TRBJ2-2, with D unresolved. Germline loops: CDR1 LGHNA, CDR2 YNFKEQ. Trimming removed 0 bases at V and 7 bases at J, with 6 bases between. CDR3 length: 13 residues. CDR3 region: CASSQESFGELFF. In nucleotides, the CDR3 is TGTGCCAGCAGCCAAGAAAGTTTCGGGGAGCTGTTTTTT.

This clonotype was seen repeatedly, ten times or more. The V call is TRBV6-6, the J call TRBJ2-3; no clear D. Trimming pared 8 bases from V and 2 bases from J, leaving 8 bases between. Germline assignment: CDR1 MNHNY and CDR2 SVGAGI (reference sequence). The CDR3 covers 12 residues. The chain's CDR3 is CASAIPTDTQYF. CDR3 bases: TGTGCCAGCGCGATTCCCACAGATACGCAGTATTTT.

This clonotype appeared many times. The CDR3 is CASSSVGLQETQYF. In nucleotides, the CDR3 is TGTGCCAGCAGCTCAGTAGGACTACAAGAGACCCAGTACTTC. The chain is built from TRBV13 and TRBJ2-5, with D possibly being TRBD2 (6 bases). Trimming took off 4 bases at V and 2 bases at J, with 11 bases between the two ends. The CDR3 consists of 14 residues. CDR1 is PRHDT, CDR2 FYEKMQ, per germline (reference sequence).

This clonotype showed up just a few times. The chain employs TRBV30 and TRBJ1-5; D unresolved. Deletions cut 0 bases from V and 1 base from J, with 7 bases between. The CDR3 has 14 amino acids. Germline CDR1 and CDR2: GTSNPN and SVGIG (reference sequence). This chain's CDR3 is CAWSVTGSNQPQHF. The CDR3 DNA reads TGTGCCTGGAGTGTGACGGGAAGCAATCAGCCCCAGCATTTT.

The chain couples TRBV4-2 to TRBJ1-5; D unresolved. The CDR3 consists of 15 residues. The germline CDR1 and CDR2 sequences are LGHNA and YNFKEQ. Trimming stripped 1 base from V and 0 bases from J, with 7 bases between. Here the CDR3 reads CASSQGSYSNQPQHF. The DNA of the CDR3 is TGTGCCAGCAGCCAAGGGTCATATAGCAATCAGCCCCAGCATTTT.

The V call is TRBV4-1, the J call TRBJ1-5; 9 nucleotides line up with TRBD1. The CDR3 totals 16 residues. Germline lookup yields CDR1 MGHRA and CDR2 YSYEKL. J was trimmed by 5 bases and V by 3 bases; bases with no gene match: 8. The CDR3 DNA reads TGCGCCAGCAGCCAGAAGATACAGGGGGCTGATCAGCCCCAGCATTTT. It encodes CASSQKIQGADQPQHF.

The chain links TRBV30 to TRBJ2-1, with D unclear. The germline V gene encodes CDR1 GTSNPN and CDR2 SVGIG (reference sequence). Trimming took 0 bases from V and 2 from J, leaving 8 bases between them. This CDR3 has 14 residues. The CDR3 DNA follows: TGTGCCTGGAGTGTGGCGGACGCCTACAATGAGCAGTTCTTC. This sequence encodes CAWSVADAYNEQFF.

V usage is TRBV7-2 and J usage is TRBJ1-5, with a possible D match to TRBD1 (5 bases). Trimming cost V 5 bases and J 0 bases, with 11 bases left between them. CDR3 size: 15 residues. Germline lookup yields CDR1 SGHTA and CDR2 FQGNSA. The CDR3 reads CASSPNQGSNQPQHF. Written as DNA, the CDR3 is TGTGCCAGCAGCCCGAACCAGGGTAGCAATCAGCCCCAGCATTTT.

This clonotype was detected ten times or more. The genes are TRBV10-3 and TRBJ2-1; 10 bases are shared with TRBD2. The ends lost 7 bases at V and 4 bases at J; junction bases unmatched: 7. The CDR3 loop spans 15 amino acids. The germline V gene has CDR1 ENHRY and CDR2 SYGVKD. This CDR3 is CAITALAGVYNEQFF. DNA for the CDR3: TGTGCCATCACCGCGCTAGCGGGAGTGTACAATGAGCAGTTCTTC.

This clonotype was found a few times. The rearrangement joins TRBV28 to TRBJ1-2, with D unresolved. The CDR3 has 13 amino acids. From germline, CDR1 is MDHEN and CDR2 SYDVKM. Trimming left V 7 bases short and J 8 bases short, with 17 bases between. CDR3 residues: CASNNPLGSGYTF. CDR3 DNA: TGTGCCAGCAACAATCCCTTGGGCTCCGGCTACACCTTC.

CDR3 amino acids: CASSLVQGAREQYF. The CDR3 DNA follows: TGTGCCAGCAGTTTAGTACAGGGGGCAAGGGAGCAGTACTTC. J is TRBJ2-7 and V is TRBV28; 9 positions agree with TRBD1. The germline gives CDR1 MDHEN, CDR2 SYDVKM. V shed 2 bases, J shed 7 bases, and the junction held 6 bases outside the gene matches. The CDR3 spans 14 residues.

This clonotype was picked up a small number of times. The rearrangement joins TRBV2 to TRBJ2-5, with D perhaps TRBD2 (6 bases). The CDR3 contains 13 residues. Trimming left V 8 bases short and J 5 bases short, with 15 bases between. Germline assignment: CDR1 SNHLY and CDR2 FYNNEI. CDR3 coding DNA: TGTGCCAGCCGCGGAGGGTCGGTTGAGACCCAGTACTTC. Residues: CASRGGSVETQYF.

Turning to this clonotype: The junction and the germline gene differ at one end; a read error may be behind it. The rearrangement joins TRBV10-3 to TRBJ2-6, with TRBD1 as a possible D gene (5 bases). Germline CDR1 ENHRY, CDR2 SYGVKD. This CDR3 has 17 amino acids. The CDR3 nucleotides read TGTGCCATCAGTGAGCTGACGACCAGCTCTGGGGCCAACGCCCTGACTTTC. Its translation is CAISELTTSSGANALTF.

This clonotype was counted only a few times. This chain connects TRBV28 to TRBJ2-5; 8 positions match TRBD2. This CDR3 spans 14 amino acids. Germline V gives CDR1 MDHEN, CDR2 SYDVKM. J lost 7 bases, V lost 3 bases, and 7 bases had no gene match. CDR3 protein: CASSFLAGLGTQYF. The CDR3 nucleotides are TGTGCCAGCAGTTTCTTAGCGGGGTTAGGGACCCAGTACTTC. The full variable domain, with the rest looked up from reference TRBV28 and TRBJ2-5, is DVKVTQSSRYLVKRTGEKVFLECVQDMDHENMFWYRQDPGLGLRLIYFSYDVKMKEKGDIPEGYSVSREKKERFSLILESASTNQTSMYLCASSFLAGLGTQYFGPGTRLLVL.